This T cell receptor beta chain was observed in a study of T cell responses to AZD1222 COVID-19 vaccine. On this clone: Its antigen is unknown.

Sequencing used immunoSEQ multiplex PCR; TCRdb keeps in-frame clones, though not all of them. This table holds 150,000 to 200,000 clones, just over 90% found once. General observations from the study: It was only after the peak T cell response that any repertoires were sampled.

The TCR was taken from an adult in good health. The material sequenced was peripheral blood, taken on day 0 of AZD1222 vaccination.

This CDR3 reads CASSSSGTGFRNYGYTF. The DNA of the CDR3 is TGTGCCAGCAGCTCGTCCGGGACAGGGTTTCGGAACTATGGCTACACCTTC. This chain uses TRBV5-4 with TRBJ1-2, with 9 bases that match TRBD1. V lost 3 bases and J lost 2; bases outside the gene matches: 11. CDR1 and CDR2 (germline): SGHNT, YYREEE (reference sequence). The CDR3 runs to 17 residues.